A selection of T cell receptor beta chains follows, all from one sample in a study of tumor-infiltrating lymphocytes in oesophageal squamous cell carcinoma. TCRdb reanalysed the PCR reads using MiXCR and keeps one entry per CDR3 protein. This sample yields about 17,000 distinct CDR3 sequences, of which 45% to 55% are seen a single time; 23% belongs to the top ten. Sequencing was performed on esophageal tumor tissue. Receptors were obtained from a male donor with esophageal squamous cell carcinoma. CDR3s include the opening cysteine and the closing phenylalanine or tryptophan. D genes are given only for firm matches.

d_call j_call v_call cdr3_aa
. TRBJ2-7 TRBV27 CASSLLDGSPLHF
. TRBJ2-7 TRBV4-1 CASSPAIQGKAPYEQYF
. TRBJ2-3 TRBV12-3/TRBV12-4 CASSYGGTDTQYF
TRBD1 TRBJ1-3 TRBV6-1 CASGGQAETGNTIYF
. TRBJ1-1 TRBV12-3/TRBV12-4 CASSLGDRLNTEAFF
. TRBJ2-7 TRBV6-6 CASSYGVSSYNEQYF
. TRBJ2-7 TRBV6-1 CASTDVSDLYEQYF
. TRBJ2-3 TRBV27 CASSLIGLGTDTQYF
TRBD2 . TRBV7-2 CASSTGLDYEQFF
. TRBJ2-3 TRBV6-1 CASSTTGRRLATQYF
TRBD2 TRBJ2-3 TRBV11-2 CASSLASAGSTDTQYF
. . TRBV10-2 CASSPENRYNEQFF
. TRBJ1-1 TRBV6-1 CASSYGGANTEAFF
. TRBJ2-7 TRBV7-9 CASSLGRGHVGGISYEQYF
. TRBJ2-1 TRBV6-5 CASSPQGGSYNEQFF
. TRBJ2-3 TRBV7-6 CASSLARGDTQYF
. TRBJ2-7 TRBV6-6 CASLNSGLTYEQYF
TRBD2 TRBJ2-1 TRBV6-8 CASRGLVPLYNEQFF
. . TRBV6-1 CASSEDNEQFF
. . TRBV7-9 CASSLGENTEAFF
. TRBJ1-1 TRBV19 CASSPLAGLSYEQFF
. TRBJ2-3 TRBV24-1 CATSDTDTDTQYF
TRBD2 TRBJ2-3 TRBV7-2 CASSLDGRGVDTQYF
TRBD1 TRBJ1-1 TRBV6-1 CASSRGGLTEAFF
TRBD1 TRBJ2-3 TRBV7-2 CASSLAGTGGTDTQYF
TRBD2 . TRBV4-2 CASSQVTGAGGDEQFF
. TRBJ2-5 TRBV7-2 CASSPTLFRGRETQYF
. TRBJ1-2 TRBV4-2 CASSPAQGQVLGYTF
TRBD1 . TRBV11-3 CASSPRDRSFGEQFF
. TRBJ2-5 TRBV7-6 CASSQTPRETQYF
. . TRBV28 CASNRLASQETQYF
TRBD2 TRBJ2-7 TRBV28 CASRNSGLQGYEQYF
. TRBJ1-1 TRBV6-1 CASSEGTWNTEAFF
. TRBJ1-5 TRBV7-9 CASSLEGGLGAVDQPQHF
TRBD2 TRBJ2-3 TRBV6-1 CASRRNPGTSLYTQYF
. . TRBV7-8 CASSLDANNEQFF
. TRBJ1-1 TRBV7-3 CASSFGSETEAFF
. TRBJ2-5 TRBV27 CASSLGREETQYF
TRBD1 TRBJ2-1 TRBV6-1 CASSEGTGGNEQFF
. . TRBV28 CASSTEGRWVREQYF